One sample yielded the 30 T cell receptor beta chains listed below, sequenced in a study of cytomegalovirus exposure and HLA in healthy donors. The primer mix had 60 Vbeta and 13 Jbeta primers. Profiling relied on immunoSEQ multiplex PCR, and the TCRdb table lists in-frame clones only, not all of them. Altogether about 130,000 clones are present, roughly 78% being singletons, with the ten largest covering about 7%. Sample: PBMCs. All receptors come from a man aged 35 to 55 in good health and CMV-seropositive.

This chain links TRBV6-5 with TRBJ1-2; 8 nucleotides align to TRBD1. V trimming: 2 bases; J trimming: 5 bases; junction bases outside the gene matches: 7. The CDR3 spans 15 residues. CDR1 and CDR2 (germline): MNHEY, SVGAGI. The CDR3 bases are TGTGCCAGCAGTTACAGGGACAGGAGGTTTTATGGCTACACCTTC. Protein product: CASSYRDRRFYGYTF.

This clone was seen once. At the DNA level, this CDR3 is encoded by other sequences in the same sample as well. The chain recombines TRBV5-1 with TRBJ2-1; 9 bases fit TRBD2. The CDR3 length is 15 residues. The ends lost 3 bases at V and 1 base at J; junction bases unmatched: 2. Germline assignment: CDR1 SGHRS and CDR2 YFSETQ. The CDR3 loop reads CASSSLAGSYNEQFF. In DNA form, the CDR3 reads TGCGCCAGCAGCTCCCTAGCGGGATCCTACAATGAGCAGTTCTTC.

CDR3 coding DNA: TGTGCCAGCAGGGGGACAGGGTCTAACTATGGCTACACCTTC. As protein: CASRGTGSNYGYTF. The V and J genes are TRBV6-1 and TRBJ1-2; 9 bases align to TRBD1. The germline V gene has CDR1 MNHNS and CDR2 SASEGT. The CDR3 loop spans 14 amino acids. V shed 6 bases, J shed 0 bases, and the junction held 2 bases outside the gene matches.

In nucleotides, the CDR3 is TGTGCCAGTAGTATCTCCCCCAGGGTTCCCCAGCATTTT. It codes for CASSISPRVPQHF. The chain recombines TRBV19 with TRBJ1-5, with a possible D match to TRBD1 (5 bases). This CDR3 region has 13 residues. With 3 bases removed from V and 10 bases from J, the gap between germline ends came to 13 bases. Germline V gives CDR1 LNHDA, CDR2 SQIVND (reference sequence).

The CDR3 region is CASSEGSPYYGYTF. As DNA, the CDR3 is TGTGCCAGCAGTGAGGGGAGTCCATACTATGGCTACACCTTC. The chain couples TRBV2 to TRBJ1-2; no clear D. Germline V gene lookup returns CDR1 SNHLY and CDR2 FYNNEI. V was pared by 3 bases and J by 3 bases, with 11 bases between. This CDR3 is built from 14 residues.

V is TRBV7-9 and J is TRBJ1-4; D perhaps matches TRBD1 (6 bases). Germline-derived CDR1 and CDR2 are SEHNR and FQNEAQ (reference sequence). The V end was cut by 5 bases, the J end by 5 bases, with 12 bases between. The CDR3 runs to 14 residues. The CDR3 sequence: CASSIGQPNEKLFF. The CDR3 DNA reads TGTGCCAGCAGCATCGGACAGCCAAATGAAAAACTGTTTTTT.

The chain has TRBV9 and TRBJ2-7; the match to TRBD1 covers 11 bases. The CDR3 contains 14 residues. Germline V CDR1 and CDR2: SGDLS, YYNGEE. V shed 3 bases, J shed 2 bases, and the junction held 1 base outside the gene matches. In nucleotides, the CDR3 is TGTGCCAGCAGCGCGGACAGGGGGCCCTACGAGCAGTACTTC. Residues: CASSADRGPYEQYF. Using reference TRBV9 and TRBJ2-7 for the parts outside the CDR3, the full variable domain is DSGVTQTPKHLITATGQRVTLRCSPRSGDLSVYWYQQSLDQGLQFLIQYYNGEERAKGNILERFSAQQFPDLHSELNLSSLELGDSALYFCASSADRGPYEQYFGPGTRLTVT.

This clone appeared a few times. J is TRBJ1-1 and V is TRBV9; D is perhaps TRBD1 (6 bases). The CDR3 spans 15 residues. With 3 bases removed from V and 1 base from J, the gap between germline ends came to 13 bases. The germline gives CDR1 SGDLS, CDR2 YYNGEE. CDR3 in amino acids: CASSASTGRNTEAFF. CDR3 sequence (DNA): TGTGCCAGCAGCGCCTCCACAGGGAGGAACACTGAAGCTTTCTTT.

V and J are TRBV7-2 and TRBJ2-5, with 7 bases that match TRBD1. The trim removed 5 bases at V and 2 bases at J, leaving 8 bases unmatched. Germline V gene data show CDR1 as SGHTA and CDR2 as FQGNSA. The CDR3 consists of 15 residues. CDR3 sequence reads: CASSPRAGGQETQYF. The CDR3 DNA follows: TGTGCCAGCAGCCCCAGAGCAGGGGGACAAGAGACCCAGTACTTC.

This chain joins TRBV9 and TRBJ2-1; 9 nucleotides match TRBD2. V lost 0 bases and J lost 4; bases outside the gene matches: 2. Germline CDR1 is SGDLS and CDR2 is YYNGEE. The length of the CDR3 is 15 residues. CDR3 residues: CASSVGLAEYNEQFF. CDR3 bases: TGTGCCAGCAGCGTAGGACTAGCGGAATACAATGAGCAGTTCTTC.

The chain has TRBV5-6 and TRBJ1-4; 7 bases fit TRBD1. CDR1 and CDR2 (germline): SGHDT, YYEEEE. CDR3 length equals 14 residues. After removal of 1 base from V and 8 bases from J, the junction contained 5 bases not matched to a gene. CDR3 loop: CASSLRQGGEKLFF. For the CDR3, the DNA is TGTGCCAGCAGCTTGAGACAGGGAGGAGAAAAACTGTTTTTT.

This clone was picked up a small number of times. The chain joins TRBV9 to TRBJ2-7; TRBD2 might be the D (5 bases). CDR3 length: 14 residues. Per germline, CDR1 SGDLS and CDR2 YYNGEE. V lost 4 bases and J 0 bases, leaving 11 bases between the germline ends. The CDR3, as DNA: TGTGCCAGCAGCTTCCGGGATAACTCCTACGAGCAGTACTTC. It is translated as CASSFRDNSYEQYF.

The chain uses TRBV5-8 and TRBJ2-6, with D tentatively TRBD1 (5 bases). Trimming pared 3 bases from V and 0 bases from J, leaving 13 bases between. Germline CDR1 and CDR2: SGHTS and YDEGEE. The CDR3 is made up of 17 amino acids. For the CDR3, the DNA is TGTGCCAGCAGCTGGGGCCCAAGGAGCTCTGGGGCCAACGTCCTGACTTTC. It encodes CASSWGPRSSGANVLTF.

The V gene is TRBV5-1, the J gene TRBJ2-2; the D gene is possibly TRBD2 (7 bases). Germline values: CDR1 SGHRS, CDR2 YFSETQ. This CDR3 spans 16 amino acids. V was shortened by 1 base and J by 1 base, with 11 bases between the two germline ends. In DNA form, the CDR3 reads TGCGCCAGCAGCTTGACGCGGGGGCGGAACACCGGGGAGCTGTTTTTT. Its translation: CASSLTRGRNTGELFF. Full variable domain (remainder filled in from reference TRBV5-1 and TRBJ2-2): KAGVTQTPRYLIKTRGQQVTLSCSPISGHRSVSWYQQTPGQGLQFLFEYFSETQRNKGNFPGRFSGRQFSNSRSEMNVSTLELGDSALYLCASSLTRGRNTGELFFGEGSRLTVL.

On this clone itself: Germline is not matched at one junction end, which may reflect a read error. The chain is built from TRBV7-9 and TRBJ1-5; 9 bases line up with TRBD1. The CDR3 has 16 residues. CDR1 is SEHNR, CDR2 FQNEAQ, per germline (reference sequence). The chain's CDR3 is CSSSLGRTGVFQPQHF. DNA of the CDR3: TGTTCCAGCAGCTTAGGACGGACAGGGGTTTTTCAGCCCCAGCATTTT.

This clone was found a few times. The chain is built from TRBV2 and TRBJ2-1; 8 bases are shared with TRBD2. Losses at the gene ends were 6 bases for V and 0 bases for J; bases not matched to a gene: 4. Germline CDR1 is SNHLY and CDR2 is FYNNEI. The CDR3 is made up of 15 amino acids. CDR3 coding DNA: TGTGCCAGCAGCTATAGCGGGACCTCCTACAATGAGCAGTTCTTC. Translated: CASSYSGTSYNEQFF.

This clone showed up just a few times. This chain uses TRBV7-9 with TRBJ2-7; 7 nucleotides line up with TRBD2. Germline trimming cut 1 base from V and 4 bases from J; bases unmatched to any gene: 13. Germline V gene lookup returns CDR1 SEHNR and CDR2 FQNEAQ (reference sequence). CDR3 size: 17 residues. This chain's CDR3 is CASSLVSAGVISYEQYF. DNA of the CDR3: TGTGCCAGCAGCTTAGTTTCGGCGGGAGTGATAAGTTACGAGCAGTACTTC.

The rearrangement joins TRBV5-4 to TRBJ2-7, with TRBD1 matching over 7 bases. The germline CDR1 and CDR2 sequences are SGHNT and YYREEE (reference sequence). V shed 0 bases and J 3 bases; nucleotides not matched to a gene: 6. This CDR3 comprises 15 residues. The CDR3 DNA follows: TGTGCCAGCAGCTTGGGGGGACAGATACTCTACGAGCAGTACTTC. Translation: CASSLGGQILYEQYF.

The chain links TRBV6-1 to TRBJ1-4, with a tentative D call TRBD1 (6 bases). There are 15 residues in the CDR3. Per the germline V gene, CDR1 is MNHNS and CDR2 is SASEGT. V was clipped by 2 bases and J by 4 bases, with 11 bases between them. The CDR3 nucleotides read TGTGCCAGCAGTGAAATGACAGGAGGTAATGAAAAACTGTTTTTT. Its protein is CASSEMTGGNEKLFF.

J is TRBJ2-1 and V is TRBV5-4; 8 bases are a match to TRBD2. Trimming cost V 4 bases and J 8 bases; bases outside gene matches: 14. The CDR3 consists of 16 residues. From germline, CDR1 is SGHNT and CDR2 YYREEE (reference sequence). CDR3 nucleotides: TGTGCCAGCAGCCCCGGGGGGCCGCTAGCGGGCGATGAGCAGTTCTTC. Its protein product is CASSPGGPLAGDEQFF.

Details on this clone: One end of the junction fails to match germline, which may point to a read error. The rearrangement uses TRBV7-9 and TRBJ1-2, with 7 bases lining up with TRBD1. From germline, CDR1 is SEHNR and CDR2 FQNEAQ (reference sequence). This CDR3 has 12 amino acids. The CDR3 nucleotides are TGTTCCAGCAGCTTAGACAGGGCCGGCTACACCTTC. Amino acids: CSSSLDRAGYTF.

V and J are TRBV5-1 and TRBJ2-4; TRBD1 matches 7 bases. The CDR3 is 13 residues long. Germline CDR1 is SGHRS and CDR2 is YFSETQ. Trimming at V came to 4 bases and at J to 10 bases, leaving 8 bases not matched to a gene. CDR3 sequence reads: CASSIGTVEIQYF. Here the CDR3 DNA reads TGCGCCAGCAGCATAGGGACAGTCGAGATTCAGTACTTC.

This CDR3 is CASSVGRSESYEQYF. DNA for the CDR3: TGTGCCAGCAGCGTGGGACGGAGCGAATCCTACGAGCAGTACTTC. J is TRBJ2-7 and V is TRBV5-5; either TRBD1 or TRBD2 may supply D (5 bases each). The CDR3 loop spans 15 amino acids. Trimming stripped 4 bases from V and 1 base from J, with 15 bases between. Per the germline V gene, CDR1 is SGHKS and CDR2 is YYEKEE (reference sequence).

This clone was observed a single time. The V call is TRBV11-2, the J call TRBJ1-2; 11 positions agree with TRBD1. CDR1 is SGHAT and CDR2 is FQNNGV in the germline V gene. Trimming took 0 bases from V and 8 from J; bases not matched to a gene: 11. There are 17 residues in the CDR3. CDR3 DNA sequence: TGTGCCAGCAGCTTAGACGGACAGGGGGCGGCTGCATTCGGCTACACCTTC. This sequence encodes CASSLDGQGAAAFGYTF.

This sequence joins TRBV9 and TRBJ2-5; 7 bases match TRBD1. The V gene's germline CDR1 is SGDLS and CDR2 YYNGEE. The CDR3 sequence is 14 residues long. Unmatched junction bases numbered 4, after V lost 0 bases and J lost 5 bases. CDR3 bases: TGTGCCAGCAGCGTAGAGGGGGCGCGGGAGACCCAGTACTTC. Protein sequence: CASSVEGARETQYF.

This clone was seen once. This rearrangement joins TRBV6-5 to TRBJ2-5, with D maybe TRBD1 (5 bases). In germline, CDR1 is MNHEY, CDR2 SVGAGI. With 4 bases removed from V and 1 base from J, the gap between germline ends came to 13 bases. This CDR3 contains 15 residues. CDR3 bases: TGTGCCAGCAGTTCTTTCGACAGAATCCAAGAGACCCAGTACTTC. Translated: CASSSFDRIQETQYF.

The CDR3 DNA reads as TGTGCCAGTAGTACAATCGGGACTAGCGGCCAAGAGACCCAGTACTTC. This gives the protein CASSTIGTSGQETQYF. The V gene is TRBV19, the J gene TRBJ2-5; 11 nucleotides line up with TRBD2. After removal of 4 bases from V and 1 base from J, the junction contained 5 bases not matched to a gene. CDR3 length: 16 amino acids. The germline gives CDR1 LNHDA, CDR2 SQIVND (reference sequence).

The gene calls are TRBV7-8 and TRBJ2-7; 7 bases agree with TRBD1. Germline V CDR1 and CDR2: SGHVS, FQNEAQ. The CDR3 totals 13 residues. V shed 5 bases and J 7 bases; nucleotides not matched to a gene: 8. The CDR3 nucleotides are TGTGCCAGCAGCCTAGGACAGGTCAGGGAGCAGTACTTC. Its protein is CASSLGQVREQYF.

This clone has a handful of counts. The chain employs TRBV6-5 and TRBJ1-2; D is ambiguous. This CDR3 has 14 amino acids. Germline V CDR1 and CDR2: MNHEY, SVGAGI. Trimming took off 0 bases at V and 8 bases at J, with 13 bases between the two ends. This CDR3 is CASSYSPEPGGYTF. The CDR3 coding sequence is TGTGCCAGCAGTTACTCGCCCGAGCCCGGGGGCTACACCTTC.

The CDR3 reads CASSYSRDTLGNTIYF. CDR3 nucleotides: TGTGCCAGCAGTTACTCAAGGGACACACTCGGGAACACCATATATTTT. The genes are TRBV6-5 and TRBJ1-3, with D possibly being TRBD1 (6 bases). This CDR3 contains 16 residues. Germline V gene sequence: CDR1 MNHEY, CDR2 SVGAGI. V dropped 0 bases and J dropped 7 bases, with 16 bases sitting between them.